The sequence of this TCR beta chain was determined in a study of Ad26.COV2.S vaccination and SARS-CoV-2 variants. Study observations and caveats: Total T cell responses, in the TCR breadth and depth analyses, may have been underestimated. After vaccination, substantial breadth of spike-specific CD8+ and CD4+ responses was reported. Greater spike-specific TCR breadth was seen in vaccine recipients than in placebo recipients. Breadth of non-spike TCRs did not differ between vaccinees and placebo recipients.

TCRdb's copy holds only in-frame clones and misses some; the assay was immunoSEQ multiplex PCR. The sample lists about 350,000 clones, approximately 90% seen once, with roughly 3.9% in the top ten. Trimming removed 1 base from V and 8 bases from J; junction bases left unmatched: 11. Germline lookup yields CDR1 SGHRS and CDR2 YFSETQ. The CDR3 loop spans 16 amino acids. Concerning this clone: Its antigen is unknown.

This sample comprised peripheral blood, obtained after recovery from COVID-19. This clonotype was sampled from a human donor who had recovered from COVID-19. The V gene is TRBV5-1, the J gene TRBJ1-4, with TRBD1 matching 7 bases. The CDR3: CASSLSDRAGAEKLFF. CDR3 DNA sequence: TGCGCCAGCAGCTTGTCCGACAGGGCCGGAGCGGAAAAACTGTTTTTT.